This paragraph covers one TCR beta chain sequence. Its antigen is not identified. The germline V gene has CDR1 KGHDR and CDR2 SFDVKD. V gave up 2 bases and J gave up 4 bases; unmatched junction bases: 4. There are 15 residues in the CDR3. The sample belongs to a study of vaccination and CD4 T cells after COVID-19. In the study overall: Each participant was administered two doses of a vaccine, which was either BNT162b2 or mRNA-1273. Cells were stimulated with overlapping spike peptide pools from SARS-CoV-2, HCoV-NL63, HCoV-OC43 and HCoV-229E.

Regarding treatment: roughly nine-day PBMC culture with coronavirus spike peptide pools or control peptides (ViraFEST assay). Sequencing of the DNA from cultured CD4+ T cells was carried out with the Oncomine TCR Beta short-read assay. Genomic DNA was taken out of cultured CD4+ T cells by extraction. MiXCR, applied by TCRdb to the PCR reads, yields one record per CDR3 protein. The sample holds some 18,000 distinct CDR3 sequences; 45% to 60% are singletons and the top ten take around 8%. This TCR was sampled from a human donor who had recovered from COVID-19. J is TRBJ2-5 and V is TRBV24-1; TRBD1 agrees at 9 bases. The source material was CD4+ T cells from blood, cultured in vitro. CDR3 in amino acids: CATSDSLTGGETQYF. The CDR3 DNA is TGTGCCACCAGTGATTCGTTGACAGGGGGAGAGACCCAGTACTTC.